This entry describes one TCR beta chain. What antigen it recognizes has not been identified. Within one base of it there is no much larger clone, and no base qualities were kept. The entry originates in a study of shared clonotypes between healthy human individuals (dated by TCRdb to the early 2020s). Background for the entire study: A couple of women and a few men aged 18 to 49 years were included in the cohort. To increase sequencing depth and limit assay-specific biases, different laboratories used diverse techniques to prepare libraries and sequence TCR repertoires. Per donor, leukapheresis produced somewhere between about 0.94 and 8.9 billion PBMCs. The study deeply sequenced blood TCR repertoires of several healthy adults to estimate repertoire size and the extent of clonotype sharing between individuals.

The donors were healthy, HIV-negative adults who had no recently reported acute infections or vaccinations. Every donor was a Caucasian adult residing in Nashville, Tennessee, USA. For unsorted samples, tens of millions of PBMCs were counted, and genomic DNA was extracted using the QIAamp DNA Blood Mini kit. Blood was collected by leukapheresis, and PBMCs were isolated by Ficoll-Histopaque density gradient centrifugation and then cryopreserved in liquid nitrogen vapor phase. The paper as a whole reports these results and caveats: Sampling was restricted to blood, and TCR repertoires in tissue are likely to differ from TCR repertoires in blood. Because the study included only a small number of donors, the genetic and exposure-history diversity represented was limited. Based on pairwise subsampling, the degree of clonotype sharing among donors was expected to be affected by sequencing depth.

Trimming takes 8 bases from V and 4 bases from J, and the germline ends sit 14 bases apart. Sequences SNHLY (CDR1) and FYNNEI (CDR2) are obtained from the germline V gene. From cysteine to phenylalanine, the CDR3 is 13 amino acids long. Only the CDR3 portion is preserved as DNA: 39 bases, with reading frame beginning at the first base. Using the deep immunoSEQ assay, TCR CDR3 regions were amplified from genomic DNA by multiplex PCR. Extracted genomic DNA from each cell subset was spread evenly across all wells of several immunoSEQ 96-well plates, with each plate serving as a replicate. Each replicate PCR for unsorted PBMC received 300 to 350 ng genomic DNA, equal to 30,000 to 35,000 T cell genomes. Ten immunoSEQ deep assay plates were used to sequence the unsorted PBMC genomic DNA. Purified libraries were measured with a Qubit 3.0 fluorometer, size-checked on a Bioanalyzer 2100, and measured again with the KAPA Library Quantification kit. A separate single-read 150-cycle Illumina NextSeq 550 flow cell was used to sequence each immunoSEQ 96-well plate. For the original study's pipeline: Because the immunoSEQ output held only junctional sequences and lacked quality scores, the filtering could not match the filtering applied to full-length reads. Sequences were annotated with PyIR, a Python wrapper for IgBLAST v1.9, and V/J genes and CDR3 were assigned using IMGT germline references. Any read was removed if the V/J assignment was weak (E-value above 1e-6), the CDR3 was missing, or the read contained stop codons, out-of-frame junctions, or ambiguous translated residues. A V3J clonotype was defined by an identical inferred V gene, J gene, and CDR3 amino acid sequence. The percentage overlap between two repertoires was calculated by dividing the number of shared unique clonotypes by the size of the smaller repertoire. RTK rarefaction, the Chao1 estimator, and Recon v2.1 estimates of unobserved clonotypes were used to assess repertoire richness. This is the immuneACCESS table as TCRdb keeps it, with only in-frame sequences that have V and J called. A part of the clones is gone; compared with another copy, unresolved V genes explain less than half, and the rest is unexplained. The V and J calls and clone size are taken from that table; D and trimming were inferred from the DNA. The sample includes fewer than 600,000 clones, with 79% observed a single time. 13% of the sample is taken by the ten largest.

What was sequenced was PBMCs. The chain links TRBV2 with TRBJ1-2, with no confident D gene call. The source of this sequence is a woman between 40 and 50 years old in good health. Some clones in this sample may be carry-over from other donors' samples. The DNA sequence reads TGTGCCAGCGGCCTCCGGGCAGGCTATGGCTACACCTTC. Its translation is CASGLRAGYGYTF.